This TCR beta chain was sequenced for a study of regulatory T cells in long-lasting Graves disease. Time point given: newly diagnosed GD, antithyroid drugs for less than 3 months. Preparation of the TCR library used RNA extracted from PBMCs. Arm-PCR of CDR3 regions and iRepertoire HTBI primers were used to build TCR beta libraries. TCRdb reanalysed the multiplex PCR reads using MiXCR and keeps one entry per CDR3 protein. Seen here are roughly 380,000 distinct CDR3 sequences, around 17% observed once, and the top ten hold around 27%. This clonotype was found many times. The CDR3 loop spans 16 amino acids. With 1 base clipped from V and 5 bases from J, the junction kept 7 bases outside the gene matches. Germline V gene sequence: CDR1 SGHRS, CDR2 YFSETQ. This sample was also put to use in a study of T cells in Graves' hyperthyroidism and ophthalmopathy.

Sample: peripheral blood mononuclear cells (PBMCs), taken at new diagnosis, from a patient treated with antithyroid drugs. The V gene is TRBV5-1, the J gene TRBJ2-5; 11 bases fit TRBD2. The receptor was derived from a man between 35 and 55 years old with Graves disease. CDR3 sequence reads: CASSLTTGLAGETQYF. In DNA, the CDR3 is TGCGCCAGCAGCTTGACCACCGGACTAGCGGGCGAGACCCAGTACTTC. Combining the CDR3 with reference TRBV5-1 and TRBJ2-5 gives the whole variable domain KAGVTQTPRYLIKTRGQQVTLSCSPISGHRSVSWYQQTPGQGLQFLFEYFSETQRNKGNFPGRFSGRQFSNSRSEMNVSTLELGDSALYLCASSLTTGLAGETQYFGPGTRLLVL.